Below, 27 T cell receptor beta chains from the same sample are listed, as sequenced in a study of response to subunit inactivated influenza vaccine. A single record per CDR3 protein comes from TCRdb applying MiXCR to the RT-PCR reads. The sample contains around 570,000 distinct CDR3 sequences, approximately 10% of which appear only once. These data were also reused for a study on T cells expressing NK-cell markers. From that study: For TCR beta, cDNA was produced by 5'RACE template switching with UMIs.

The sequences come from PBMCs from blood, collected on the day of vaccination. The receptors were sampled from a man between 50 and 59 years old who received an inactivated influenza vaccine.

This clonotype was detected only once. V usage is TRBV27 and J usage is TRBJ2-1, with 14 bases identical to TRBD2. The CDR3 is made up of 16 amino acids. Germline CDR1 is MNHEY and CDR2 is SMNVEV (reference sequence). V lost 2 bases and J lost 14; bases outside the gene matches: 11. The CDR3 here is CASSLGGTSGSSGEFF. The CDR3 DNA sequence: TGTGCCAGCAGTTTAGGTGGGACTAGCGGGAGTTCCGGGGAGTTCTTC.

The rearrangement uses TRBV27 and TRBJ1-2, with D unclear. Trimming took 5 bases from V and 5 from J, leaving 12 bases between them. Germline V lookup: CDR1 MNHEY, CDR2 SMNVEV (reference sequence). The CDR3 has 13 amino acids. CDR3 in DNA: TGTGCCAGCAGTCCCTTGACAAGTTATGGCTACACCTTC. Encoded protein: CASSPLTSYGYTF.

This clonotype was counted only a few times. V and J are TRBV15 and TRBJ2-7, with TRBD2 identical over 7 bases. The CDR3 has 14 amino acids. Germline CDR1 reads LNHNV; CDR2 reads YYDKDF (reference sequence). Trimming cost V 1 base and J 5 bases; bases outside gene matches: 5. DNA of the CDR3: TGTGCCACCAGCAGAGGCCCAGGGAGGGACGAGCAGTACTTC. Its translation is CATSRGPGRDEQYF.

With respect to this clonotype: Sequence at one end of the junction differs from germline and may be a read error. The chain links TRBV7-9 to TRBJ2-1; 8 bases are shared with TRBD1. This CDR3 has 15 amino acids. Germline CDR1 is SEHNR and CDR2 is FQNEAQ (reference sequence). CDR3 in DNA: TGTACCAGCAGCCAAAGGACAGGGATGAACAATGAGCAGTTCTTC. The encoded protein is CTSSQRTGMNNEQFF.

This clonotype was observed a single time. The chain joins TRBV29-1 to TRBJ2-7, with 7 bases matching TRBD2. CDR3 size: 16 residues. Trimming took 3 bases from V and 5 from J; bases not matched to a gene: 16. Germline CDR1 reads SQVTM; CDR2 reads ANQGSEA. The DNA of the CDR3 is TGCAGCGTTGAGAAGTTTAGCGGGTCCCATGGGAACGAGCAGTACTTC. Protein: CSVEKFSGSHGNEQYF.

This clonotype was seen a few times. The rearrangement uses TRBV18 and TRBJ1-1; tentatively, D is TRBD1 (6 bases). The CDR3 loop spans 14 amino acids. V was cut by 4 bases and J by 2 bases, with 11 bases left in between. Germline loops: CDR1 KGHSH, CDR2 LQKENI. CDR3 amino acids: CASSQTGPNTEAFF. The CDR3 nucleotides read TGTGCCAGCTCACAGACAGGTCCAAACACTGAAGCTTTCTTT.

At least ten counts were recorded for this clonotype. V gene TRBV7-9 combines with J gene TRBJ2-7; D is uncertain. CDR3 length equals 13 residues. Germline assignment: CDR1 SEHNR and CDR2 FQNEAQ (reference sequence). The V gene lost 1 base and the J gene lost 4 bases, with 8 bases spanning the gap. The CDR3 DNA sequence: TGTGCCAGCAGCTTAGGGCCGCTTTACGAGCAGTACTTC. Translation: CASSLGPLYEQYF.

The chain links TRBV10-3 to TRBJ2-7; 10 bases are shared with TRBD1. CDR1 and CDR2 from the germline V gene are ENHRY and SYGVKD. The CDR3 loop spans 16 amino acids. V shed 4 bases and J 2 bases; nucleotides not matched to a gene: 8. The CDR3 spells CAISGFGTGATYEQYF. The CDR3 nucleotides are TGTGCCATCAGTGGGTTCGGGACAGGGGCTACCTACGAGCAGTACTTC.

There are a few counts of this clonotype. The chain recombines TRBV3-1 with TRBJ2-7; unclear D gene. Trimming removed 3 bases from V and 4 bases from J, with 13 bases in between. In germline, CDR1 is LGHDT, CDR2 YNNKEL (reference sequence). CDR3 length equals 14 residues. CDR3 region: CASSHSFFDYEQYF. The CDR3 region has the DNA TGTGCCAGCAGCCATTCCTTTTTTGATTACGAGCAGTACTTC.

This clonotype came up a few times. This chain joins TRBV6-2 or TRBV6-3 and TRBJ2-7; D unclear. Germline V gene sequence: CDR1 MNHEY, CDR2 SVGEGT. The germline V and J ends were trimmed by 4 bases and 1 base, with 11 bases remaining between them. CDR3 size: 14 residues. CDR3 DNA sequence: TGTGCCAGCAGTTCTTATGGCTATTCCTACGAGCAGTACTTC. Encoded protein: CASSSYGYSYEQYF.

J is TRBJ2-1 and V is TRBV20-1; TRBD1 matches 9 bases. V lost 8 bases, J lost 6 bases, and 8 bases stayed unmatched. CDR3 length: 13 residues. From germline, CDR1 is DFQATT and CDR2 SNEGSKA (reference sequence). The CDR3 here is CSLGGQGSNEQFF. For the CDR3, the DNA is TGCAGTTTAGGGGGACAGGGCAGCAATGAGCAGTTCTTC.

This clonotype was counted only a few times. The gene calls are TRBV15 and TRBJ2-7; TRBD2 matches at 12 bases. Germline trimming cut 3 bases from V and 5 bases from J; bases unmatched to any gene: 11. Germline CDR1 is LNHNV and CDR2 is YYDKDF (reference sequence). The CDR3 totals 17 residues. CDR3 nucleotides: TGTGCCACCAGCAGCCGAAAGCTAGCGGGAGGGCCCGACGAGCAGTACTTC. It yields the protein CATSSRKLAGGPDEQYF. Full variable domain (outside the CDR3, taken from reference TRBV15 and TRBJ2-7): DAMVIQNPRYQVTQFGKPVTLSCSQTLNHNVMYWYQQKSSQAPKLLFHYYDKDFNNEADTPDNFQSRRPNTSFCFLDIRSPGLGDTAMYLCATSSRKLAGGPDEQYFGPGTRLTVT.

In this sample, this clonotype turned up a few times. CDR3 amino acids: CSAGLNEKLFF. The CDR3 bases are TGCAGTGCCGGCCTTAATGAAAAACTGTTTTTT. The genes are TRBV20-1 and TRBJ1-4; D is unclear. V gave up 6 bases and J gave up 4 bases, with 6 bases separating them. CDR1 is DFQATT, CDR2 SNEGSKA, per germline (reference sequence). The length of the CDR3 is 11 residues.

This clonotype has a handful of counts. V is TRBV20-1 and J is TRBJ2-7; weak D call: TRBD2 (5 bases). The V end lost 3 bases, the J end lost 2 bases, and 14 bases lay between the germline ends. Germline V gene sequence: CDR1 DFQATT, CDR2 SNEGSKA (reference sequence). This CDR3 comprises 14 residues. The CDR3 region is CSASMSYGTYEQYF. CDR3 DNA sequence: TGCAGTGCTAGTATGTCATACGGGACCTACGAGCAGTACTTC.

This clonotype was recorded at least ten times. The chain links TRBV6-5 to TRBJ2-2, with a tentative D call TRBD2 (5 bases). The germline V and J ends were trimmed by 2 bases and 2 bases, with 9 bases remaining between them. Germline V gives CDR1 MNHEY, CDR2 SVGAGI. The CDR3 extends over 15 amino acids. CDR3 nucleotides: TGTGCCAGCAGTTACGGCGGGCCTAACACCGGGGAGCTGTTTTTT. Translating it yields CASSYGGPNTGELFF.

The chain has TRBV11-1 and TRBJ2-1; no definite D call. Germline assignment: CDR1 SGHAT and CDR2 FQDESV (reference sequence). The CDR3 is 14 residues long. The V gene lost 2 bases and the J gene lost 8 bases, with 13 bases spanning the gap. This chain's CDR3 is CASSLRRPRDEQFF. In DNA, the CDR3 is TGTGCCAGCAGCTTAAGAAGGCCTCGGGATGAGCAGTTCTTC.

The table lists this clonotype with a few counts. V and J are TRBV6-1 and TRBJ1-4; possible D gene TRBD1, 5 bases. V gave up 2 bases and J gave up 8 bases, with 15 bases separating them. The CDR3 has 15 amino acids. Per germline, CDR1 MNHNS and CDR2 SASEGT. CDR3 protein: CASSELGAGREKLFF. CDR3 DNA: TGTGCCAGCAGTGAATTAGGGGCGGGCCGGGAAAAACTGTTTTTT.

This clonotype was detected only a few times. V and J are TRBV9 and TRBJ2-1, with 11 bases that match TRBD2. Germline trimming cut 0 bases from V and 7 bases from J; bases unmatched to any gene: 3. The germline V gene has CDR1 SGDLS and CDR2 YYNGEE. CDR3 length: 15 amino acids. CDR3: CASSVGLAGRNEQFF. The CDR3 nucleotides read TGTGCCAGCAGCGTAGGACTAGCGGGGAGGAATGAGCAGTTCTTC.

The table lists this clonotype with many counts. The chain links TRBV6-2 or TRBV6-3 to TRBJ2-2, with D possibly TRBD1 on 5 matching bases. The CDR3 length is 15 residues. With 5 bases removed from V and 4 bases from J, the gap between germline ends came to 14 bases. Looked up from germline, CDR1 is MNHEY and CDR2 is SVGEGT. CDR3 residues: CASSQGNLGTGELFF. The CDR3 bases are TGTGCCAGCAGTCAGGGAAACTTGGGCACCGGGGAGCTGTTTTTT.

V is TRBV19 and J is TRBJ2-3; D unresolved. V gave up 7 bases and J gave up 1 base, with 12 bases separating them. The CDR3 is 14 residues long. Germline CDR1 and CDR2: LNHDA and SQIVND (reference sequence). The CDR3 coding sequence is TGTGCCAGTAATCAGCGCTTACGCACAGATACGCAGTATTTT. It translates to CASNQRLRTDTQYF.

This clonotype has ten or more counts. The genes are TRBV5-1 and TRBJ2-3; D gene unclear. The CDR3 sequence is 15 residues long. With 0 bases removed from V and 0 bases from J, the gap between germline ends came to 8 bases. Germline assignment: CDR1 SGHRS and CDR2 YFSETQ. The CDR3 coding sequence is TGCGCCAGCAGCTTGGGGCAGGCGAGCACAGATACGCAGTATTTT. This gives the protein CASSLGQASTDTQYF.

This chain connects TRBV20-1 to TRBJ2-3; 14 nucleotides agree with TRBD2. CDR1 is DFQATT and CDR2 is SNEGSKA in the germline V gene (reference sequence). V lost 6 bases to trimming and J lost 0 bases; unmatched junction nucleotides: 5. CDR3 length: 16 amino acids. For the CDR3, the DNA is TGCAGTGCCGGACTAGCGGGGGGAACTAGCACAGATACGCAGTATTTT. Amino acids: CSAGLAGGTSTDTQYF.

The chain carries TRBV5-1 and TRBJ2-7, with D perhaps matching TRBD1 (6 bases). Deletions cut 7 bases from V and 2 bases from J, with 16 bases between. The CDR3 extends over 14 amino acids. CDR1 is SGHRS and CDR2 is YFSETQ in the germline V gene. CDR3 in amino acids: CASAIGGHTYEQYF. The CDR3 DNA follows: TGCGCCAGCGCAATTGGGGGACATACCTACGAGCAGTACTTC.

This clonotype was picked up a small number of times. The CDR3 protein is CASGEPGAPYEQYF. As DNA, the CDR3 is TGTGCCAGCGGAGAGCCGGGCGCCCCCTACGAGCAGTACTTC. The rearrangement joins TRBV6-1 to TRBJ2-7; D gene uncertain. Germline V lookup: CDR1 MNHNS, CDR2 SASEGT. Trimming stripped 8 bases from V and 2 bases from J, with 16 bases between. The CDR3 spans 14 residues.

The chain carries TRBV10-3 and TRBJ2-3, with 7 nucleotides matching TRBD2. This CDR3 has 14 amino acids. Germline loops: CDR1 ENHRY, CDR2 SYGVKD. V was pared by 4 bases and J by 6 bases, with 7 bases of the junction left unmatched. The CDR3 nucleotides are TGTGCCATCAGTGCGGCGGGGGTGGGTGATACGCAGTATTTT. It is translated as CAISAAGVGDTQYF.

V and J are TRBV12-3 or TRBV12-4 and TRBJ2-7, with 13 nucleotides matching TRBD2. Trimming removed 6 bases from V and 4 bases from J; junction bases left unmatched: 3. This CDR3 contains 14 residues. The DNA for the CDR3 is TGTGCCAGCAGGGGACTAGCGGGGCCGTACGAGCAGTACTTC. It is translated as CASRGLAGPYEQYF.

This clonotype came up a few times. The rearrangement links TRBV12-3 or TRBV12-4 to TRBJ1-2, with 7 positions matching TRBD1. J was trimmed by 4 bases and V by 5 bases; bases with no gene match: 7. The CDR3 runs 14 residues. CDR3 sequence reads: CASSEGAPSYGYTF. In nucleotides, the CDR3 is TGTGCCAGCAGTGAGGGGGCTCCGAGCTATGGCTACACCTTC.